This T cell receptor (beta chain) was sequenced during a study of CD8 T cells in Susac syndrome. Losses at the gene ends were 4 bases for V and 4 bases for J; bases not matched to a gene: 8. The CDR3 is made up of 15 amino acids. From germline, CDR1 is SNHLY and CDR2 FYNNEI. CD8+ and CD4+ T cells circulating in blood were sequenced for TCR beta. Reverse transcription used about 0.45 to 1 ug RNA and random hexamers. The TCR beta CDR3 was amplified by immunoSEQ multiplex PCR across 54 Vbeta, 13 Jbeta. MiXCR, run by TCRdb on the immunoSEQ multiplex PCR reads, gives a single entry per CDR3 protein. The table records roughly 150,000 distinct CDR3 sequences, around 95% of them present only once.

The specimen sequenced was CD8+ T cells from PBMCs. The gene calls are TRBV2 and TRBJ1-1; 8 bases are a match to TRBD1. The clonotype comes from a human donor with multiple sclerosis. CDR3 region: CASSGRGRTLTEAFF. CDR3 coding DNA: TGTGCCAGCAGTGGCAGGGGGCGCACTCTCACTGAAGCTTTCTTT. Using reference TRBV2 and TRBJ1-1 for the parts outside the CDR3, the full variable domain is EPEVTQTPSHQVTQMGQEVILRCVPISNHLYFYWYRQILGQKVEFLVSFYNNEISEKSEIFDDQFSVERPDGSNFTLKIRSTKLEDSAMYFCASSGRGRTLTEAFFGQGTRLTVV.